Following are 20 T cell receptor beta chains from one sample sequenced in a study of CD8 T cells in Susac syndrome. Random hexamers served to reverse transcribe roughly 0.45 to 1 ug RNA. MiXCR, run by TCRdb on the immunoSEQ multiplex PCR reads, gives a single entry per CDR3 protein. Among fewer than 200,000 distinct CDR3 sequences listed, 94% were seen once. Material: CD4+ T cells from PBMCs. The origin of the receptors is a human donor with Susac syndrome.

This clonotype occurred once. The chain recombines TRBV29-1 with TRBJ2-7, with TRBD1 identical over 7 bases. CDR1 SQVTM and CDR2 ANQGSEA come from the germline V gene. The V segment lost 4 bases and the J segment 7 bases; nucleotides outside the gene matches: 13. This CDR3 spans 14 amino acids. The CDR3 protein is CSVARPEGGGEQYF. Here the CDR3 DNA reads TGCAGCGTTGCCCGGCCAGAAGGGGGCGGGGAGCAGTACTTC.

The CDR3 loop reads CASSQAERGYEQYF. DNA for the CDR3: TGCGCCAGCAGCCAAGCTGAGCGGGGCTACGAGCAGTACTTC. This chain links TRBV4-3 with TRBJ2-7, with 7 bases matching TRBD2. After removal of 1 base from V and 3 bases from J, the junction contained 3 bases not matched to a gene. Germline lookup yields CDR1 LGHNA and CDR2 YSLEER. CDR3 length: 14 amino acids.

This clonotype was seen a single time. CDR3 amino acids: CSALTGMTETQYF. CDR3 sequence (DNA): TGCAGTGCCCTGACAGGGATGACCGAGACCCAGTACTTC. This rearrangement joins TRBV20-1 to TRBJ2-5; 7 bases match TRBD1. Germline V lookup: CDR1 DFQATT, CDR2 SNEGSKA (reference sequence). J gave up 5 bases and V 6 bases, and 9 bases lay outside the gene matches. CDR3 length: 13 residues.

The chain recombines TRBV7-3 with TRBJ1-1; tentatively, D is TRBD1 (6 bases). CDR1 SGHTA and CDR2 FQGTGA come from the germline V gene. CDR3 length equals 13 residues. V was pared by 3 bases and J by 8 bases, with 13 bases between. The CDR3 region is CASSFGQRAEAFF. In nucleotides, the CDR3 is TGTGCCAGCAGCTTCGGACAGCGCGCGGAAGCTTTCTTT.

In its sample, this clonotype was seen once. The V gene is TRBV19, the J gene TRBJ1-2, with 10 bases aligning to TRBD1. Per the germline V gene, CDR1 is LNHDA and CDR2 is SQIVND (reference sequence). Germline trimming cut 6 bases from V and 6 bases from J; bases unmatched to any gene: 10. There are 15 residues in the CDR3. For the CDR3, the DNA is TGTGCCAGTAGCCTAACCGGGACAGGGGAAAATGGCTACACCTTC. Its translation is CASSLTGTGENGYTF.

The CDR3 spells CASSLRLAHTDTQYF. DNA of the CDR3: TGTGCCAGCAGCTTAAGGCTAGCGCACACAGATACGCAGTATTTT. This sequence joins TRBV7-2 and TRBJ2-3, with D maybe TRBD2 (6 bases). The CDR3 totals 15 residues. V was trimmed by 2 bases and J by 2 bases, leaving 11 bases between them. Germline CDR1 is SGHTA and CDR2 is FQGNSA.

CDR3 sequence reads: CSGTGAKNIQYF. The CDR3, as DNA: TGCAGTGGGACAGGGGCCAAAAACATTCAGTACTTC. V usage is TRBV29-1 and J usage is TRBJ2-4; TRBD1 matches at 9 bases. The CDR3 contains 12 residues. Germline V gene sequence: CDR1 SQVTM, CDR2 ANQGSEA.

The CDR3 protein is CASSSTSGGHTDTQYF. The CDR3 DNA reads as TGTGCCAGCAGCTCGACTAGCGGGGGCCACACAGATACGCAGTATTTT. This sequence joins TRBV6-6 and TRBJ2-3; 12 bases fit TRBD2. J lost 2 bases, V lost 6 bases, and 6 bases had no gene match. The CDR3 consists of 16 residues. Germline V gene data show CDR1 as MNHNY and CDR2 as SVGAGI (reference sequence).

This rearrangement joins TRBV6-1 to TRBJ2-1; D possibly matches TRBD1 or TRBD2 (5 bases each). Deletions cut 6 bases from V and 8 bases from J, with 23 bases between. This CDR3 is built from 16 residues. In germline, CDR1 is MNHNS, CDR2 SASEGT. This chain's CDR3 is CASSNGTTAMYDEQFF. The CDR3, as DNA: TGTGCCAGCAGCAACGGGACCACAGCAATGTACGATGAGCAGTTCTTC.

The chain carries TRBV11-2 and TRBJ2-1; 7 positions agree with TRBD1. The CDR3 sequence is 14 residues long. V was pared by 2 bases and J by 9 bases, with 7 bases of the junction left unmatched. Germline V gene sequence: CDR1 SGHAT, CDR2 FQNNGV. CDR3 DNA sequence: TGTGCCAGCAGCTTATTCCGAGGGGGCGGTGAGCAGTTCTTC. Its translation is CASSLFRGGGEQFF.

This rearrangement joins TRBV15 to TRBJ2-7; D not certain. Looked up from germline, CDR1 is LNHNV and CDR2 is YYDKDF (reference sequence). Trimming shortened V by 1 base and J by 0 bases, and 7 bases separated the two germline ends. CDR3 length: 14 residues. The CDR3 loop is CATSRAESSYEQYF. CDR3 nucleotide sequence: TGTGCCACCAGCAGAGCGGAGAGCTCCTACGAGCAGTACTTC.

The chain is built from TRBV3-1 and TRBJ2-1; possible D gene TRBD2, 6 bases. Trimming cost V 5 bases and J 6 bases, with 11 bases left between them. Germline V gene sequence: CDR1 LGHDT, CDR2 YNNKEL (reference sequence). The CDR3 sequence is 13 residues long. The CDR3 is CASSVGGTNEQFF. The CDR3 DNA reads TGTGCCAGCAGCGTCGGGGGTACCAATGAGCAGTTCTTC.

Only one count was recorded for this clonotype. This chain connects TRBV20-1 to TRBJ1-4; D uncertain. This CDR3 is built from 14 residues. Germline V gene sequence: CDR1 DFQATT, CDR2 SNEGSKA (reference sequence). V lost 6 bases, J lost 0 bases, and 11 bases lay in between. CDR3: CSAFPATTNEKLFF. DNA for the CDR3: TGCAGTGCCTTCCCAGCAACAACTAATGAAAAACTGTTTTTT.

The gene calls are TRBV7-2 and TRBJ2-7; 8 bases match TRBD1. The V and J ends lost 4 bases and 3 bases, in that order; junction bases with no gene match: 8. Per the germline V gene, CDR1 is SGHTA and CDR2 is FQGNSA. This CDR3 is built from 15 residues. The CDR3 protein is CASSSGQGKSYEQYF. CDR3 bases: TGTGCCAGCAGCTCCGGACAGGGTAAAAGCTACGAGCAGTACTTC.

This clonotype turned up a few times. The DNA for the CDR3 is TGTGCCACCTCCCGGGGGAGCTCCTACAATGAGCAGTTCTTC. Its protein product is CATSRGSSYNEQFF. The gene calls are TRBV5-6 and TRBJ2-1; weak D call: TRBD2 (6 bases). Germline V gives CDR1 SGHDT, CDR2 YYEEEE. The CDR3 loop spans 14 amino acids. Trimming left V 9 bases short and J 0 bases short, with 13 bases between. The full variable domain, with the rest looked up from reference TRBV5-6 and TRBJ2-1, is DAGVTQSPTHLIKTRGQQVTLRCSPKSGHDTVSWYQQALGQGPQFIFQYYEEEERQRGNFPDRFSGHQFPNYSSELNVNALLLGDSALYLCATSRGSSYNEQFFGPGTRLTVL.

The CDR3 DNA reads TGCAGTGCTTTTAACCGGGCTAGCGGCTCCTACGAGCAGTACTTC. Translated: CSAFNRASGSYEQYF. V is TRBV20-1 and J is TRBJ2-7, with 7 bases identical to TRBD2. This CDR3 has 15 amino acids. In germline, CDR1 is DFQATT, CDR2 SNEGSKA (reference sequence). Losses at the gene ends were 5 bases for V and 0 bases for J; bases not matched to a gene: 10.

The rearrangement links TRBV7-3 to TRBJ2-6; D gene ambiguous. This CDR3 comprises 17 residues. Germline CDR1 SGHTA, CDR2 FQGTGA. Trimming removed 5 bases from V and 0 bases from J, with 14 bases in between. CDR3 protein: CASSPRTSDSGANVLTF. The CDR3 DNA reads as TGTGCCAGCAGCCCCCGGACGAGCGACTCTGGGGCCAACGTCCTGACTTTC.

This rearrangement joins TRBV7-9 to TRBJ1-2; 8 bases are shared with TRBD1. CDR3 length: 13 amino acids. The J segment lost 8 bases and the V segment lost 1 base, leaving 3 bases of the junction unmatched. Looked up from germline, CDR1 is SEHNR and CDR2 is FQNEAQ (reference sequence). DNA for the CDR3: TGTGCCAGCAGCTTAGGTTCAGGGGGCGGCTACACCTTC. This encodes CASSLGSGGGYTF.

The V call is TRBV5-4, the J call TRBJ2-5; possibly TRBD2 for D (5 bases). V gave up 4 bases and J gave up 2 bases, with 12 bases separating them. Looked up from germline, CDR1 is SGHNT and CDR2 is YYREEE (reference sequence). The CDR3 extends over 14 amino acids. The CDR3 loop is CASSPEASQETQYF. The CDR3 nucleotides are TGTGCCAGCAGCCCGGAGGCTAGTCAAGAGACCCAGTACTTC.

J is TRBJ2-7 and V is TRBV7-8; D not resolved. Looked up from germline, CDR1 is SGHVS and CDR2 is FQNEAQ. Trimming took off 1 base at V and 2 bases at J, with 9 bases between the two ends. This CDR3 is 14 amino acids long. This chain's CDR3 is CASSLVPGTYEQYF. The CDR3 bases are TGTGCCAGCAGCTTAGTTCCTGGGACCTACGAGCAGTACTTC.